Sequencing of this T cell receptor (beta chain) was carried out in a study of somatic mutations in cytotoxic T cells in rheumatoid arthritis. Across the study: Flow cytometric sorting isolated some V beta antibody-stained T-cell populations at nearly 100% purity, and among them were V beta1+ cells that underwent TCRB sequencing. Study observations and caveats: Rising age went with increasing CD8+ clonality in rheumatoid arthritis patients; healthy controls showed no such increase.

The table came from immunoSEQ multiplex PCR; TCRdb's copy has only in-frame clones and leaves some out. The sample consists of 19,000 or so clones, around 79% of them appearing once. Turning to this clone: As yet, its antigen is unknown.

CDR3 length: 15 amino acids. V was cut by 0 bases and J by 1 base, with 8 bases left in between. Source material: CD8+ T cells sorted from blood. V usage is TRBV23-1 and J usage is TRBJ2-3; the D gene is possibly TRBD1 (5 bases). TRBV23-1 is marked as an open reading frame, function uncertain. This receptor was taken from a woman aged 55-70 years in good health. CDR3 sequence: CASSQSLGGTDTQYF. CDR3 coding DNA: TGCGCCAGCAGTCAATCGTTAGGGGGCACAGATACGCAGTATTTT.